The TCR beta chain under discussion was sequenced for a study of identical twins. MiXCR was run by TCRdb on the 5' RACE reads, yielding one entry per CDR3 protein. The data show 1.5 million to 2 million distinct CDR3 sequences, roughly a third seen once. General observations from the study: Its conclusions, products of cross-sectional statistical analysis, did not come from following the same donors. Abundant beta clonotypes from cord blood had fewer insertions, unlike memory repertoires, which showed none.

Germline CDR1 is LGHDT and CDR2 is YNNKEL (reference sequence). The CDR3 extends over 14 amino acids. V was cut by 3 bases and J by 7 bases, with 13 bases left in between. Regarding this clonotype: As yet, its antigen is unknown.

Sequences were obtained from cord blood. The source of this sequence is a newborn girl in good health. This rearrangement joins TRBV3-1 to TRBJ2-1, with TRBD2 as a possible D gene (6 bases). The CDR3 is CASSHRDLGNEQFF. The CDR3 nucleotides read TGTGCCAGCAGCCACCGGGACTTGGGTAATGAGCAGTTCTTC.